Listed below are T cell receptor beta chains from one sample, sequenced in a study of CD8 T cells in ankylosing spondylitis. TCRdb recomputed calls from the 5' RACE reads with MiXCR, one row per CDR3 protein. The table shows approximately 150,000 distinct CDR3 sequences, with 9.8% occurring only once. Sequences were obtained from blood, either unsorted or a sorted T cell fraction (not recorded which). These TCRs come from a female donor with ankylosing spondylitis or in good health (not recorded which). Each CDR3 is given with its conserved first and last residue. Each record gives: CDR3 DNA, CDR3 protein, clone size, D gene, V gene, J gene. D genes are given only for firm matches. Clone size appears in some rows only: once, few, many, or a class for an expanded clone.

CDR3 DNA: TGTGCCACCAGCACCTCCGGATCCCACACTGAAGCTTTCTTT; CDR3 protein: CATSTSGSHTEAFF; clone size: NA; D gene: NA; V gene: TRBV15; J gene: TRBJ1-1
CDR3 DNA: TGTGCCACCAGCACCACCCGGCAACTAGCGGGGCTCACAGATACGCAGTATTTT; CDR3 protein: CATSTTRQLAGLTDTQYF; clone size: NA; D gene: TRBD2; V gene: TRBV15; J gene: TRBJ2-3
CDR3 DNA: TGTGCCAGCAGTTACTCGATGGCAGGGTACTACAATGAGCAGTTCTTC; CDR3 protein: CASSYSMAGYYNEQFF; clone size: NA; D gene: NA; V gene: TRBV6-5; J gene: TRBJ2-1
CDR3 DNA: TGTGCCTCCCTTAGCGGGCTCCTTCCCTACGAGCAGTACTTC; CDR3 protein: CASLSGLLPYEQYF; clone size: few; D gene: TRBD2; V gene: TRBV2; J gene: TRBJ2-7
CDR3 DNA: TGTGCCAGCGGACCGGTAGGGGTCTACGAGCAGTACTTC; CDR3 protein: CASGPVGVYEQYF; clone size: few; D gene: NA; V gene: TRBV28; J gene: TRBJ2-7
CDR3 DNA: TGTGCCAGCAGAAGAGGCACTGAAGCTTTCTTT; CDR3 protein: CASRRGTEAFF; clone size: many; D gene: NA; V gene: TRBV25-1; J gene: TRBJ1-1
CDR3 DNA: TGCAGTGCTAGTAGCCCGAGCTCCTACGAGCAGTACTTC; CDR3 protein: CSASSPSSYEQYF; clone size: NA; D gene: NA; V gene: TRBV20-1; J gene: TRBJ2-7
CDR3 DNA: TGTGCCAGCAGCCGCCACAGGGACTATGGCTACACCTTC; CDR3 protein: CASSRHRDYGYTF; clone size: NA; D gene: NA; V gene: TRBV16; J gene: TRBJ1-2
CDR3 DNA: TGTGCCAGCAGTCTTCCTCGGACCGCCTCGAACACCGGGGAGCTGTTTTTT; CDR3 protein: CASSLPRTASNTGELFF; clone size: NA; D gene: NA; V gene: TRBV12-3/TRBV12-4; J gene: TRBJ2-2
CDR3 DNA: TGTGCCTGGAGTGTTCTGGGGGCATCCTACAATGAGCAGTTCTTC; CDR3 protein: CAWSVLGASYNEQFF; clone size: NA; D gene: NA; V gene: TRBV30; J gene: TRBJ2-1
CDR3 DNA: TGTGCCAGCAGTTCCGATTCCTACGAGCAGTACTTC; CDR3 protein: CASSSDSYEQYF; clone size: many; D gene: NA; V gene: TRBV5-1; J gene: TRBJ2-7
CDR3 DNA: TGTGCCAGCAGCAGGACAGGGAAACACGAGCAGTACTTC; CDR3 protein: CASSRTGKHEQYF; clone size: few; D gene: TRBD1; V gene: TRBV7-9; J gene: TRBJ2-7
CDR3 DNA: TGTGCCAGCAGTTTATTCGGAGGGGAGACCCAGTACTTC; CDR3 protein: CASSLFGGETQYF; clone size: NA; D gene: NA; V gene: TRBV27; J gene: TRBJ2-5
CDR3 DNA: TGTGCCAGCTCACCACTCGATAGCGGGAGGGCCCACAATGAGCAGTTCTTC; CDR3 protein: CASSPLDSGRAHNEQFF; clone size: few; D gene: TRBD2; V gene: TRBV18; J gene: TRBJ2-1
CDR3 DNA: TGTGCCAGCAGCTTGTACAGCCGTCTCGATGAGCAGTACTTC; CDR3 protein: CASSLYSRLDEQYF; clone size: NA; D gene: NA; V gene: TRBV5-4; J gene: TRBJ2-7
CDR3 DNA: TGTGCCAGCAGCGCATCTAGAGATGAGCAGTTCTTC; CDR3 protein: CASSASRDEQFF; clone size: NA; D gene: NA; V gene: TRBV11-2; J gene: TRBJ2-1
CDR3 DNA: TGTGCCAGCAGCTCCCTCGCAGATACGCAGTATTTT; CDR3 protein: CASSSLADTQYF; clone size: few; D gene: NA; V gene: TRBV11-2; J gene: TRBJ2-3
CDR3 DNA: TGTGCCAGCAGATTCGGACAGGCCTACACCTTC; CDR3 protein: CASRFGQAYTF; clone size: many; D gene: TRBD1; V gene: TRBV6-5; J gene: TRBJ1-2
CDR3 DNA: TGCGCCAGCAGCCAAGATCCCAGCCGGCGGACCGGGGAGCTGTTTTTT; CDR3 protein: CASSQDPSRRTGELFF; clone size: many; D gene: NA; V gene: TRBV4-3; J gene: TRBJ2-2
CDR3 DNA: TGTGCCAGTAGGATGGTCAGGGGATTCCAAGAGACCCAGTACTTC; CDR3 protein: CASRMVRGFQETQYF; clone size: NA; D gene: NA; V gene: TRBV21-1; J gene: TRBJ2-5
CDR3 DNA: TGTGCCAGCAGCTTACCGACTAGCGGAACCGAAGAGACCCAGTACTTC; CDR3 protein: CASSLPTSGTEETQYF; clone size: many; D gene: TRBD2; V gene: TRBV7-8; J gene: TRBJ2-5
CDR3 DNA: TGCAGTGCTAGATCCGACAGGGGGCGGCCCTACGAGCAGTACTTC; CDR3 protein: CSARSDRGRPYEQYF; clone size: many; D gene: TRBD1; V gene: TRBV20-1; J gene: TRBJ2-7
CDR3 DNA: TGTGCCACCAGTGATTATAGCGGGAACGGTGAGCAGTACTTC; CDR3 protein: CATSDYSGNGEQYF; clone size: NA; D gene: TRBD2; V gene: TRBV24-1; J gene: TRBJ2-7
CDR3 DNA: TGTGCCAGCAGCCAAGAACAAGCCGGTTCCAAAAACATTCAGTACTTC; CDR3 protein: CASSQEQAGSKNIQYF; clone size: few; D gene: NA; V gene: TRBV4-2; J gene: TRBJ2-4
CDR3 DNA: TGTGCCATCAGTGAGTCGATATCTGTCTCCTACGAGCAGTACTTC; CDR3 protein: CAISESISVSYEQYF; clone size: NA; D gene: NA; V gene: TRBV10-3; J gene: TRBJ2-7
CDR3 DNA: TGTGCCAGCAGTTTCGGCGGGGCCTACAATGAGCAGTTCTTC; CDR3 protein: CASSFGGAYNEQFF; clone size: many; D gene: NA; V gene: TRBV28; J gene: TRBJ2-1
CDR3 DNA: TGTGCCAGCAGTGCGGAACTAGCGGCCTACGAGCAGTACTTC; CDR3 protein: CASSAELAAYEQYF; clone size: few; D gene: TRBD2; V gene: TRBV6-1; J gene: TRBJ2-7
CDR3 DNA: TGTGCCAGCAGCAAAAAAAGGCCCGGGGGCTACACCTTC; CDR3 protein: CASSKKRPGGYTF; clone size: many; D gene: NA; V gene: TRBV21-1; J gene: TRBJ1-2
CDR3 DNA: TGTGCCAGCAGTTCGACTAGCGGGAGCAGGGCCGGGGAGCTGTTTTTT; CDR3 protein: CASSSTSGSRAGELFF; clone size: few; D gene: TRBD2; V gene: TRBV12-3/TRBV12-4; J gene: TRBJ2-2
CDR3 DNA: TGTGCCAGCAGCTTAGCAGGGGCTAATGAAAAACTGTTTTTT; CDR3 protein: CASSLAGANEKLFF; clone size: many; D gene: NA; V gene: TRBV7-6; J gene: TRBJ1-4
CDR3 DNA: TGTGCCAGCAGTCCGGGACAGGGGGCTAGTGGCTACACCTTC; CDR3 protein: CASSPGQGASGYTF; clone size: few; D gene: TRBD1; V gene: TRBV27; J gene: TRBJ1-2
CDR3 DNA: TGCAGCGCCGGCCGACAGGGAGACACTGAAGCTTTCTTT; CDR3 protein: CSAGRQGDTEAFF; clone size: many; D gene: TRBD1; V gene: TRBV29-1; J gene: TRBJ1-1
CDR3 DNA: TGCGCCAGCAGCCAAGATGTCACAGGGGGATACGAGCAGTACTTC; CDR3 protein: CASSQDVTGGYEQYF; clone size: few; D gene: TRBD1; V gene: TRBV4-3; J gene: TRBJ2-7
CDR3 DNA: TGTGCCAGCAGTTACGATACTAGCGGGAGAGGAGAGACCCAGTACTTC; CDR3 protein: CASSYDTSGRGETQYF; clone size: few; D gene: TRBD2; V gene: TRBV6-2/TRBV6-3; J gene: TRBJ2-5
CDR3 DNA: TGTGCCAGCAGTTCATTTAACAATGAGCAGTTCTTC; CDR3 protein: CASSSFNNEQFF; clone size: many; D gene: NA; V gene: TRBV12-3/TRBV12-4; J gene: TRBJ2-1
CDR3 DNA: TGCAGTGGACTAGCGGGATTTAGGCTTGAGCAGTTCTTC; CDR3 protein: CSGLAGFRLEQFF; clone size: many; D gene: TRBD2; V gene: TRBV29-1; J gene: TRBJ2-1
CDR3 DNA: TGCGCCAGCAGCTCTGACAGGGGTGATGAGCAGTTCTTC; CDR3 protein: CASSSDRGDEQFF; clone size: many; D gene: TRBD1; V gene: TRBV5-1; J gene: TRBJ2-1
CDR3 DNA: TGCGCCAGCAGCTTGCAACAGGGGATGAACACTGAAGCTTTCTTT; CDR3 protein: CASSLQQGMNTEAFF; clone size: many; D gene: TRBD1; V gene: TRBV5-1; J gene: TRBJ1-1
CDR3 DNA: TGTGCCAGCAGCTTAGTACTTCCGGGCGGGGAGCTGTTTTTT; CDR3 protein: CASSLVLPGGELFF; clone size: few; D gene: NA; V gene: TRBV7-2; J gene: TRBJ2-2
CDR3 DNA: TGTGCCACCAGTCTGGGGAACAATGAGCAGTTCTTC; CDR3 protein: CATSLGNNEQFF; clone size: few; D gene: NA; V gene: TRBV24-1; J gene: TRBJ2-1
CDR3 DNA: TGCGCCAGCAGCTCCTGGGACAGAAGCACAGATACGCAGTATTTT; CDR3 protein: CASSSWDRSTDTQYF; clone size: NA; D gene: TRBD1; V gene: TRBV5-1; J gene: TRBJ2-3
CDR3 DNA: TGCGCCAGCAGCTTCACCGACCTGGCAGACCGAGGGTACTACAATGAGCAGTTCTTC; CDR3 protein: CASSFTDLADRGYYNEQFF; clone size: few; D gene: NA; V gene: TRBV5-1; J gene: TRBJ2-1
CDR3 DNA: TGTGCCACCGGAAGGGAGTCGGTTGAGCAGTTCTTC; CDR3 protein: CATGRESVEQFF; clone size: few; D gene: NA; V gene: TRBV10-3; J gene: TRBJ2-1
CDR3 DNA: TGTGCCAGCAGTTATGGGGGGGACCGAAACATTCAGTACTTC; CDR3 protein: CASSYGGDRNIQYF; clone size: many; D gene: TRBD2; V gene: TRBV6-5; J gene: TRBJ2-4
CDR3 DNA: TGTGCCAGCAGCTTAGAGATCTCCTACAATGAGCAGTTCTTC; CDR3 protein: CASSLEISYNEQFF; clone size: many; D gene: NA; V gene: TRBV7-8; J gene: TRBJ2-1
CDR3 DNA: TGTGCCAGCAGCCCCCGAGAGGCTTTCTACAATGAGCAGTTCTTC; CDR3 protein: CASSPREAFYNEQFF; clone size: NA; D gene: NA; V gene: TRBV9; J gene: TRBJ2-1
CDR3 DNA: TGCAGCGTTGACAGCGAGGGGTTCTATGGCTACACCTTC; CDR3 protein: CSVDSEGFYGYTF; clone size: many; D gene: NA; V gene: TRBV29-1; J gene: TRBJ1-2
CDR3 DNA: TGTGCCTGGAGACAGGGGGGATACGTGGATACGCAGTATTTT; CDR3 protein: CAWRQGGYVDTQYF; clone size: few; D gene: TRBD1; V gene: TRBV30; J gene: TRBJ2-3
CDR3 DNA: TGTGCCAGCAGCTTAACACAGAACTACAATGAGCAGTTCTTC; CDR3 protein: CASSLTQNYNEQFF; clone size: few; D gene: NA; V gene: TRBV7-9; J gene: TRBJ2-1
CDR3 DNA: TGCAGTGCTTCCACATCCGGACGCTTCAGTTATGAGCAGTTCTTC; CDR3 protein: CSASTSGRFSYEQFF; clone size: NA; D gene: NA; V gene: TRBV20-1; J gene: TRBJ2-1
CDR3 DNA: TGTGCCAGCAGCCCAGCCGGGACTAGCGGGAACAATGAGCAGTTCTTC; CDR3 protein: CASSPAGTSGNNEQFF; clone size: NA; D gene: TRBD2; V gene: TRBV9; J gene: TRBJ2-1
CDR3 DNA: TGCGCCAGCAGCCGGGTGCCAGGGAACACTGAAGCTTTCTTT; CDR3 protein: CASSRVPGNTEAFF; clone size: many; D gene: NA; V gene: TRBV5-1; J gene: TRBJ1-1
CDR3 DNA: TGCGCCAGCAGCGTTACTAGCGGGAGTTGGTACGAGCAGTACTTC; CDR3 protein: CASSVTSGSWYEQYF; clone size: many; D gene: TRBD2; V gene: TRBV4-3; J gene: TRBJ2-7
CDR3 DNA: TGTGCCAGCAGCTACTGGGGGGGCAATGAGCAGTTCTTC; CDR3 protein: CASSYWGGNEQFF; clone size: NA; D gene: TRBD2; V gene: TRBV5-4; J gene: TRBJ2-1
CDR3 DNA: TGCAGTGCTAGGAGACTTGGGGCGGGGGATACGCAGTATTTT; CDR3 protein: CSARRLGAGDTQYF; clone size: NA; D gene: NA; V gene: TRBV20-1; J gene: TRBJ2-3
CDR3 DNA: TGTGCCAGCAGCCAAGGCGAGATTAGCAATCAGCCCCAGCATTTT; CDR3 protein: CASSQGEISNQPQHF; clone size: NA; D gene: NA; V gene: TRBV4-2; J gene: TRBJ1-5
CDR3 DNA: TGTGCCAGCAGTGAATCGGGGACCACCTACGAGCAGTACTTC; CDR3 protein: CASSESGTTYEQYF; clone size: few; D gene: NA; V gene: TRBV25-1; J gene: TRBJ2-7
CDR3 DNA: TGTGCCAGCAGCTTGGATGCGGGGAGCTCCTACGAGCAGTACTTC; CDR3 protein: CASSLDAGSSYEQYF; clone size: NA; D gene: NA; V gene: TRBV2; J gene: TRBJ2-7
CDR3 DNA: TGCGCCAGCAGCCAAGGCCAGGGGGCTCCCTATGGCTACACCTTC; CDR3 protein: CASSQGQGAPYGYTF; clone size: few; D gene: TRBD1; V gene: TRBV4-1; J gene: TRBJ1-2
CDR3 DNA: TGTGCCAGCTCGGGGGGGTCGGACGAGCAGTACTTC; CDR3 protein: CASSGGSDEQYF; clone size: NA; D gene: TRBD2; V gene: TRBV18; J gene: TRBJ2-7